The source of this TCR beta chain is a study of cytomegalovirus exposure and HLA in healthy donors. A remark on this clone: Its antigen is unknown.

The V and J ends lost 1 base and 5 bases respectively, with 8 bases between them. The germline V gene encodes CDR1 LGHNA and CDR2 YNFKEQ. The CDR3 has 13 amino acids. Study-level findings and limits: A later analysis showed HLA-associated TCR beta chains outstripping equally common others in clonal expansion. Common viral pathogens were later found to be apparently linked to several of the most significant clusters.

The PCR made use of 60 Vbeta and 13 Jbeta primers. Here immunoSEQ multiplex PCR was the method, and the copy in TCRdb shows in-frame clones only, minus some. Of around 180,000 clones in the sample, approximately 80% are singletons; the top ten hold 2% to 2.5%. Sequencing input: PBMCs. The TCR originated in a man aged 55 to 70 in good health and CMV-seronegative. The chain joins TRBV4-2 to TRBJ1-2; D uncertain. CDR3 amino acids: CASSQVEAYGYTF. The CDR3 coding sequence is TGTGCCAGCAGCCAAGTCGAGGCGTATGGCTACACCTTC.